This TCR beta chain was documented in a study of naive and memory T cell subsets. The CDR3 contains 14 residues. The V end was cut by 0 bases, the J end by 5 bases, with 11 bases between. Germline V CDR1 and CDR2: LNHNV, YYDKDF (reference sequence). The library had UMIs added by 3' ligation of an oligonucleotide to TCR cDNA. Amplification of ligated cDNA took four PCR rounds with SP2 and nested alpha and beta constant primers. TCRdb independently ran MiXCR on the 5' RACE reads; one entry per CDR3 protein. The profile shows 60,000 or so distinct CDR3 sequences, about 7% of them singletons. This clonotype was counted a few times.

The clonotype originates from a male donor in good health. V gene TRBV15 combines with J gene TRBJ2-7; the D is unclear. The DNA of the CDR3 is TGTGCCACCAGCAGAGATGGGTCTTGGGACGAGCAGTACTTC. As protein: CATSRDGSWDEQYF.